The 8 T cell receptor beta chains below come from one sample, sequenced in a study of T cell repertoires in cytomegalovirus infection. TCRdb used MiXCR to reprocess the reads, holding one entry per CDR3 protein. The sample records approximately 250,000 distinct CDR3 sequences, 5% to 8.5% being singletons. The sequencing input was PBMCs. These receptors were obtained from a human donor in good health (CMV status not recorded). Some clones in this sample may be carry-over from other donors' samples.

This clonotype was recorded many times. This chain uses TRBV7-2 with TRBJ1-1, with a weak D call TRBD1 (6 bases). The CDR3 is 16 amino acids. Trimming left V 5 bases short and J 5 bases short, with 21 bases between. Germline V CDR1 and CDR2: SGHTA, FQGNSA. The CDR3 here is CASSVSGTRGLTEAFF. The CDR3 coding sequence is TGTGCCAGCAGCGTATCCGGGACCAGGGGACTGACTGAAGCTTTCTTT.

This clonotype has a count of ten or more. The chain carries TRBV6-2 or TRBV6-3 and TRBJ1-1; no clear D gene. Trimming removed 5 bases from V and 1 base from J, with 5 bases in between. The CDR3 runs to 12 residues. Germline V gene sequence: CDR1 MNHEY, CDR2 SVGEGT. CDR3 sequence reads: CASSPENTEAFF. The CDR3, as DNA: TGTGCCAGCAGTCCGGAGAACACTGAAGCTTTCTTT.

The table lists this clonotype with many counts. V usage is TRBV7-6 and J usage is TRBJ2-1, with TRBD2 matching 9 bases. The germline V gene has CDR1 SGHVS and CDR2 FNYEAQ. CDR3 length equals 16 residues. V shed 7 bases and J 4 bases; nucleotides not matched to a gene: 11. The CDR3 bases are TGTGCCAGCACCCAAGAGCGGGGGGAAACTTACAATGAGCAGTTCTTC. Its translation is CASTQERGETYNEQFF. The variable domain in full, completed from reference TRBV7-6 and TRBJ2-1, reads GAGVSQSPRYKVTKRGQDVALRCDPISGHVSLYWYRQALGQGPEFLTYFNYEAQQDKSGLPNDRFSAERPEGSISTLTIQRTEQRDSAMYRCASTQERGETYNEQFFGPGTRLTVL.

This clonotype came up many times. V usage is TRBV7-9 and J usage is TRBJ2-1; D is undetermined. The CDR3 loop spans 14 amino acids. Germline-derived CDR1 and CDR2 are SEHNR and FQNEAQ (reference sequence). Trimming took 5 bases from V and 9 from J, leaving 17 bases between them. The CDR3 spells CASSPPGFTGEQFF. The DNA for the CDR3 is TGTGCCAGCAGCCCCCCGGGCTTCACGGGTGAGCAGTTCTTC.

The count of this clonotype is one. This could be a read error, since a much larger clone is one nucleotide away. The V gene is TRBV20-1, the J gene TRBJ2-5; perhaps TRBD2 as D (5 bases). CDR3 size: 14 residues. Trimming left V 0 bases short and J 5 bases short, with 13 bases between. In germline, CDR1 is DFQATT, CDR2 SNEGSKA (reference sequence). This chain's CDR3 is CSARDAEAPETQYF. The DNA of the CDR3 is TGCAGTGCTAGAGATGCGGAGGCTCCGGAGACCCAGTACTTC.

This clonotype was recorded many times. The chain employs TRBV7-2 and TRBJ2-7; D possibly uses TRBD1 or TRBD2 (5 bases each). Germline loops: CDR1 SGHTA, CDR2 FQGNSA. The CDR3 sequence is 16 residues long. The germline V and J ends were trimmed by 4 bases and 0 bases, with 16 bases remaining between them. In DNA form, the CDR3 reads TGTGCCAGCAGCTCGAGAGGGACGGTTAGCTCCTACGAGCAGTACTTC. This translates into CASSSRGTVSSYEQYF.

This clonotype was counted at least ten times. The chain combines TRBV6-2 or TRBV6-3 with TRBJ2-6; the D is unclear. CDR3 length equals 15 residues. Trimming left V 6 bases short and J 4 bases short, with 13 bases between. The V gene's germline CDR1 is MNHEY and CDR2 SVGEGT. For the CDR3, the DNA is TGTGCCAGCAGCCAGGACGGATACGGGGCCAACGTCCTGACTTTC. Its protein product is CASSQDGYGANVLTF.

As regards this clonotype: This is likely a read error, given that the CDR3 carries no conserved phenylalanine or tryptophan at its end. The chain is built from TRBV4-1 and TRBJ1-1, with a weak D call TRBD1 (6 bases). This CDR3 region has 15 residues. The germline V gene encodes CDR1 MGHRA and CDR2 YSYEKL. CDR3 DNA sequence: TGCGCCAGGAGCCAGACTCCGGGACAGAACACTGAAGCTTTCTTA. Protein product: CARSQTPGQNTEAFL.